The clone carrying this T cell receptor beta chain was seen a single time. This sample is part of a study of blood T cell repertoires in COVID-19. Germline values: CDR1 MRHNA, CDR2 SNTAGT. The V end was cut by 3 bases, the J end by 0 bases, with 12 bases between. CDR3 length equals 16 residues. Recovered status applied to Cohort 3 donors who had two consecutive negative PCRs. It also applied to those with clearance or with symptom resolution. Sequenced by immunoSEQ multiplex PCR; TCRdb stores in-frame clones only, minus some. The table shows about 180,000 clones, with roughly 88% occurring only once. The TCR was taken from a woman under 40 who had recovered from COVID-19. This chain links TRBV6-4 with TRBJ2-1, with D possibly being TRBD2 (5 bases). Sequencing was carried out using PBMCs or T cells enriched from blood (not recorded which). The chain's CDR3 is CASSESEGSSYNEQFF. CDR3 DNA: TGTGCCAGCAGTGAATCCGAGGGCTCCTCCTACAATGAGCAGTTCTTC.